The TCR beta chain described here comes from a study of glioma-infiltrating T cells after dendritic cell vaccination (dated by TCRdb to 2016 to 2018). With regard to the full study: The cohort included around 15 glioblastoma patients drawn from Phase I and II dendritic cell vaccination trials, of whom 9 were newly diagnosed and 6 had recurrent disease. Survival after dendritic cell vaccination was correlated with TCR sequencing metrics, including TIL content and tumor-blood repertoire overlap. Between the early 2000s and the early 2010s, the patients were given dendritic cell vaccination pulsed with autologous tumor lysate. The vaccine consisted of monocyte-derived dendritic cells cultured less than 9 days with IL-4 and GM-CSF, then pulsed overnight with autologous tumor lysate. Three intradermal dendritic cell vaccine injections were administered to patients at biweekly intervals in the arm below the axilla. Deep sequencing of TCR beta CDR3 regions was used to quantify tumor-infiltrating lymphocyte content and compare tumor and blood repertoires in dendritic cell-vaccinated glioblastoma patients.

Spanning cysteine to phenylalanine, the CDR3 consists of 19 amino acids. The sequence is cut down to CDR3 DNA, 57 bases in frame from base 1. V ends up 3 bases short and J 2 bases short, with an unmatched junction base count of 10. The germline V gene (reference sequence) sets CDR1 to SGHKS and CDR2 to YYEKEE. Results the study describes overall, beyond this receptor: The cohort was small and heterogeneous, only a few patients had full blood and tumor sets, and even fewer had initial-recurrent tumor pairs. TCR clonality showed no direct relationship with survival, which suggests that a diverse polyclonal response may be important. After dendritic cell vaccination, a higher estimated pretreatment TIL content predicted longer time to progression and overall survival. The three-group TCR overlap response model was described as speculative and requiring prospective validation.

Using the immunoSEQ assay, TCRB CDR3 regions were amplified from 2 micrograms of genomic DNA, or from all available DNA when less than that was on hand. For multiplex PCR, 60 forward primers for TCR V beta segments and 13 reverse primers for J beta segments were used. To estimate the number of reads per starting template, synthetic control templates were added to each sample at limiting dilution. Reads of 87 bp were generated by sequencing on the Illumina HiSeq System. The authors processed their data as follows. PCR and sequencing errors were removed by merging closely related sequences with a nearest neighbor algorithm. TCR overlap was defined as the percentage of unique tumor TCR beta sequences that were also found in the peripheral blood of the same patient. The table was pulled from immuneACCESS by TCRdb, which kept in-frame rearrangements only. Such tables lose some clones; where checked, under half of the loss comes from unresolved V genes, and the rest has no known cause. The V and J calls and clone size are taken from that table; D and trimming were inferred from the DNA. This sample lists approximately 82,000 clones; 70% to 90% were detected once. The ten most abundant clones make up more than 3% of the sample.

Selection of patients required sufficient residual fresh-frozen tumor tissue and over two years of available survival data. Although molecular status otherwise differed among the glioblastoma patients, no patient had an isocitrate dehydrogenase mutation. PBMC were collected before vaccination, two weeks after the third vaccination, and at tumor progression when it occurred. The Qiagen DNeasy Blood extraction Kit was used to extract genomic DNA. Only a few counts were recorded for this clone. No antigen is known for it. No clone much larger than this one lies a single base away; base qualities are absent.

Sequenced here: blood, sampled before dendritic cell vaccination. In this chain, TRBV5-5 is recombined with TRBJ2-6, with 11 bases matching TRBD2. This clonotype was obtained from a human donor with glioblastoma. The CDR3 protein is CASSSPSSGGQAGANVLTF. The DNA sequence is given as TGTGCCAGCAGCTCGCCATCTAGCGGGGGGCAGGCTGGGGCCAACGTCCTGACTTTC. Full variable domain (CDR3 extended with the reference TRBV5-5 and TRBJ2-6 proteins): DAGVTQSPTHLIKTRGQQVTLRCSPISGHKSVSWYQQVLGQGPQFIFQYYEKEERGRGNFPDRFSARQFPNYSSELNVNALLLGDSALYLCASSSPSSGGQAGANVLTFGAGSRLTVL.